Following are 3 T cell receptor beta chains from one sample sequenced in a study of cytomegalovirus exposure and HLA in healthy donors. It was with 60 Vbeta and 13 Jbeta primers that the PCR ran. TCRdb's copy holds only in-frame clones and misses some; the assay was immunoSEQ multiplex PCR. The sample lists approximately 120,000 clones; roughly 80% were seen once. The specimen was PBMCs. The receptors were gathered from a woman between 45 and 60 years old in good health and CMV-seronegative.

V usage is TRBV5-1 and J usage is TRBJ2-2; D remains ambiguous. The CDR3 has 14 amino acids. Germline V CDR1 and CDR2: SGHRS, YFSETQ. Between the trimmed V and J ends, which lost 0 bases and 0 bases, there was a span of 3 bases. Here the CDR3 DNA reads TGCGCCAGCAGCTTGGCCACGAACACCGGGGAGCTGTTTTTT. It codes for CASSLATNTGELFF.

The chain combines TRBV27 with TRBJ2-7, with 7 nucleotides matching TRBD1. V trimming: 9 bases; J trimming: 0 bases; junction bases outside the gene matches: 8. The CDR3 totals 14 residues. Germline V gives CDR1 MNHEY, CDR2 SMNVEV (reference sequence). The CDR3 region has the DNA TGTGCCAGTCGGGGACAGCCGAACTCCTACGAGCAGTACTTC. It codes for CASRGQPNSYEQYF.

The chain recombines TRBV6-1 with TRBJ2-4; 10 bases map to TRBD2. J lost 2 bases, V lost 4 bases, and 5 bases had no gene match. The CDR3 is made up of 16 amino acids. CDR1 is MNHNS, CDR2 SASEGT, per germline. The CDR3 region has the DNA TGTGCCAGCAGTGGAAGCGGGAGGGTGTCCAAAAACATTCAGTACTTC. It yields the protein CASSGSGRVSKNIQYF.